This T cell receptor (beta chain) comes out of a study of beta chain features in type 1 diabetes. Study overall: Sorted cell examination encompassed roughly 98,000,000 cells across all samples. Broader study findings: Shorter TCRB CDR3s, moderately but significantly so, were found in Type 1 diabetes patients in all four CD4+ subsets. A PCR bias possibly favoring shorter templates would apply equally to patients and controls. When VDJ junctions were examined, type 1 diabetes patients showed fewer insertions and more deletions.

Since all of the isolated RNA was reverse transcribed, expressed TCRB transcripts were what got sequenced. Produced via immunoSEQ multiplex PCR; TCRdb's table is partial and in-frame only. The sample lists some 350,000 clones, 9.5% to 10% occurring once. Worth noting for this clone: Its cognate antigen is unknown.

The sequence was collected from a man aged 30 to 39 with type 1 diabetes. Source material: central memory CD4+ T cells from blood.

The CDR3 DNA follows: TGTGCCAGCAGCTTAGAGACAGGAAACACCATATATTTT. Its translation: CASSLETGNTIYF. The chain links TRBV5-4 to TRBJ1-3; no reliable D call. V lost 2 bases, J lost 4 bases, and 7 bases lay in between. This CDR3 spans 13 amino acids. Germline V gene sequence: CDR1 SGHNT, CDR2 YYREEE (reference sequence).